The TCR beta chain described here comes from a study of blood T cell repertoires in COVID-19 (dated by TCRdb to 2019 to 2021). Broadly, across the study: The collaborator samples originated in the United States, Italy and Spain and spanned the acute and convalescent phases of COVID-19. The material from the prospective study consisted of cDNA or gDNA derived from T cells, B-cell-depleted T cells, or PBMCs. Subjects who had been exposed to COVID-19, were actively infected with it, or had recovered from it provided the deeply sampled blood TCRbeta repertoires that made up the dataset. The repertoires were released in a freely available public database meant as a resource for research on the immune response to SARS-CoV-2. Samples came from the ongoing ImmuneRACE study (first 160 participants) plus 1,254 subjects from 6 global collaborators. Nearly every sample came with metadata listing a de-identified subject ID, COVID-19 status, age in years and sex. Where available, HLA class I and class II types were obtained from metadata supplied by the sample provider rather than from assay-based typing. The paper as a whole reports these results and caveats: Clinical and demographic metadata were provided uncurated, with the amount varying by source and participant.

Taken from cysteine to phenylalanine, the CDR3 has 16 residues. This entry keeps only the CDR3 DNA: 48 bases, framed from base 1. From the germline V gene (reference sequence), CDR1 is MNHEY and CDR2 is SMNVEV. Cut back by 2 bases and 0 bases, the V and J ends lie 14 bases apart. TCRbeta CDR3 regions were amplified from genomic DNA by means of the immunoSEQ Assay, a bias-controlled multiplex PCR. The authors processed their data as follows. The number of nucleated cells in each sample was estimated by amplification of reference gene primers within the assay. Sequence reads were collapsed and filtered to measure the absolute abundance of every unique TCRbeta CDR3 rearrangement. For each sample, productive Simpson clonality was calculated by taking the square root of Simpson's diversity index across productive rearrangements. Entries here come from immuneACCESS through TCRdb and include only in-frame sequences with V and J called. Some clones fail to appear in such tables; in the studies checked, an unresolved V gene covers under half of the shortfall, and the cause of the remainder is unknown. V, J and clone size are taken as reported in that table, and D and trimming were inferred from the DNA itself. In all, the sample holds almost 300,000 clones, and roughly 86% of those were seen once. The ten most abundant clones make up over 1% of the sample.

Concerning this clone itself: The specificity of this receptor is unknown. Per-base quality was not reported, and no clone a single base away is much larger than it.

The collaborating institutions used their own protocols to collect whole blood in K2EDTA tubes. Collaborator samples were shipped for TCRbeta analysis as frozen whole blood, isolated PBMCs, or DNA extracted from either sample type. The V and J segments used are TRBV27 and TRBJ2-7, with an unclear D gene assignment. The sequenced material came from peripheral blood. The receptor was isolated from a man aged 65 to 85 with acute or convalescent COVID-19. The CDR3 corresponds to CASSLHRRQSSYEQYF. The nucleotides are TGTGCCAGCAGTTTACACCGCAGACAAAGCTCCTACGAGCAGTACTTC.